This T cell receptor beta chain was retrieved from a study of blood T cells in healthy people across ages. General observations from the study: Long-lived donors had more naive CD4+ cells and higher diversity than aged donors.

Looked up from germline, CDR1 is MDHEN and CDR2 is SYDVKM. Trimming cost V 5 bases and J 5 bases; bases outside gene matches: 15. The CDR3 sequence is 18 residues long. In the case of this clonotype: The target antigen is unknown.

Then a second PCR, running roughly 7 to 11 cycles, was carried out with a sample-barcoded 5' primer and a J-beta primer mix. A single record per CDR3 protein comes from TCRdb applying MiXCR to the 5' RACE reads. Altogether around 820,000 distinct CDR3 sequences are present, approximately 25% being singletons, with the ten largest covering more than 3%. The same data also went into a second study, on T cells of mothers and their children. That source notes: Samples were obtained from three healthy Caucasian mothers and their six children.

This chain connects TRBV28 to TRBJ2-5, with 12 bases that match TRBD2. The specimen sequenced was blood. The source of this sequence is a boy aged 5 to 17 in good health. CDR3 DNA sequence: TGTGCCAGCAGTCCGATGCTAGCGGGGGGGCCGTCCCGGGAGACCCAGTACTTC. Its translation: CASSPMLAGGPSRETQYF.